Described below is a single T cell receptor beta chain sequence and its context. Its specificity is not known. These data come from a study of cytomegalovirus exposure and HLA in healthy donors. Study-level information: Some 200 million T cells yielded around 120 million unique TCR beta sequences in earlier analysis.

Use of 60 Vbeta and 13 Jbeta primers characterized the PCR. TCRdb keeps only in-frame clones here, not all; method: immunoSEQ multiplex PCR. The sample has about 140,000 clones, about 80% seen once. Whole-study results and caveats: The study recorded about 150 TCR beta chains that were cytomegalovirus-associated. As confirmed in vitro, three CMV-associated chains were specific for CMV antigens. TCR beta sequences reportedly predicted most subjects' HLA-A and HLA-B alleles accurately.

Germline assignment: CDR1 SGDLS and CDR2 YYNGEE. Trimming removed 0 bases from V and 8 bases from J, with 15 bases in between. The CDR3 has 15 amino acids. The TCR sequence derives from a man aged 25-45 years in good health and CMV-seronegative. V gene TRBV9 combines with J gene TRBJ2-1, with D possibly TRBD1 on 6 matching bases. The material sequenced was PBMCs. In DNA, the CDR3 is TGTGCCAGCAGCGTAGAAGGGGGAGAAGAGGATGAGCAGTTCTTC. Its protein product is CASSVEGGEEDEQFF.